This entry lists 8 T cell receptor beta chains sequenced from one sample in a study of Ad26.COV2.S vaccination and SARS-CoV-2 variants. Documented treatment: around 19 received Ad26.COV2.S at low or high dose, single or two shots; about five received placebo; per-sample allocation not given. Sampling occurred on day 63 after the first vaccine or placebo injection. Clones were sequenced by immunoSEQ multiplex PCR, and TCRdb holds only the in-frame ones, with some missing. The table has roughly 380,000 clones, 70% to 90% seen once. The material sequenced was peripheral blood, taken in a trial of Ad26.COV2.S vaccine versus placebo. These receptor sequences come from a person aged 18-65 years who received the Ad26.COV2.S COVID-19 vaccine or a placebo.

The chain couples TRBV7-2 to TRBJ2-1; TRBD2 matches 7 bases. Trimming took 8 bases from V and 4 from J; bases not matched to a gene: 8. The CDR3 sequence is 14 residues long. The V gene's germline CDR1 is SGHTA and CDR2 FQGNSA. The CDR3 nucleotides are TGTGCCAGCTCCTCTAGCGGACTTTACAATGAGCAGTTCTTC. Translating gives CASSSSGLYNEQFF.

This sequence joins TRBV2 and TRBJ2-5; D unclear. The germline V gene encodes CDR1 SNHLY and CDR2 FYNNEI. Trimming left V 6 bases short and J 4 bases short, with 6 bases between. The CDR3 totals 11 residues. As DNA, the CDR3 is TGTGCCAGCAGGAGAGGAGAGACCCAGTACTTC. Translation gives CASRRGETQYF.

V usage is TRBV4-3 and J usage is TRBJ2-7, with D hard to call. With 1 base removed from V and 1 base from J, the gap between germline ends came to 11 bases. CDR1 is LGHNA and CDR2 is YSLEER in the germline V gene. The CDR3 is made up of 15 amino acids. The CDR3 reads CASSQGVVNSYEQYF. The DNA for the CDR3 is TGCGCCAGCAGCCAAGGGGTGGTTAATTCCTACGAGCAGTACTTC.

The chain recombines TRBV5-4 with TRBJ2-2; D may be TRBD1 or TRBD2 (6 bases each). The CDR3 is 15 amino acids. The germline V gene has CDR1 SGHNT and CDR2 YYREEE (reference sequence). V lost 0 bases to trimming and J lost 7 bases, with 13 bases between them. In DNA form, the CDR3 reads TGTGCCAGCAGCTTGGACCCAGGGGAGGTCGGGGAGCTGTTTTTT. Translating gives CASSLDPGEVGELFF.

The chain links TRBV7-8 to TRBJ2-7; D unresolved. Deletions cut 1 base from V and 2 bases from J, with 15 bases between. The CDR3 spans 16 residues. CDR1 SGHVS and CDR2 FQNEAQ come from the germline V gene. The CDR3 sequence is CASSLVSSVTTYEQYF. For the CDR3, the DNA is TGTGCCAGCAGCTTAGTGAGCTCAGTTACAACCTACGAGCAGTACTTC. Complete variable domain (other parts from reference TRBV7-8 and TRBJ2-7): GAGVSQSPRYKVAKRGQDVALRCDPISGHVSLFWYQQALGQGPEFLTYFQNEAQLDKSGLPSDRFFAERPEGSVSTLKIQRTQQEDSAVYLCASSLVSSVTTYEQYFGPGTRLTVT.

This clone came up once. V is TRBV5-4 and J is TRBJ2-6; TRBD2 matches 7 bases. V dropped 3 bases and J dropped 0; count of bases not matched to a gene: 3. Germline values: CDR1 SGHNT, CDR2 YYREEE (reference sequence). This CDR3 contains 16 residues. CDR3 sequence (DNA): TGTGCCAGCAGCTACCAGCGGGACTCTGGGGCCAACGTCCTGACTTTC. Its protein product is CASSYQRDSGANVLTF.

The rearrangement uses TRBV7-7 and TRBJ2-2; tentative D call: TRBD1 (6 bases). V was pared by 3 bases and J by 1 base, with 9 bases between. Germline V gives CDR1 SSHAT, CDR2 FNYEAQ (reference sequence). The CDR3 length is 15 residues. The CDR3 protein is CASSFRRGNTGELFF. Written as DNA, the CDR3 is TGTGCCAGCAGCTTCCGCAGGGGGAACACCGGGGAGCTGTTTTTT. Drawing the rest from reference TRBV7-7 and TRBJ2-2, the complete variable domain is GAGVSQSPRYKVTKRGQDVTLRCDPISSHATLYWYQQALGQGPEFLTYFNYEAQPDKSGLPSDRFSAERPEGSISTLTIQRTEQRDSAMYRCASSFRRGNTGELFFGEGSRLTVL.

The rearrangement uses TRBV28 and TRBJ1-6; 9 bases fit TRBD1. J was trimmed by 9 bases and V by 7 bases; bases with no gene match: 10. The V gene's germline CDR1 is MDHEN and CDR2 SYDVKM. The CDR3 contains 15 residues. The CDR3 DNA follows: TGTGCCAGCACCCGGGGACAGGGAGGGAGTTCACCCCTCCACTTT. Amino acid sequence: CASTRGQGGSSPLHF.